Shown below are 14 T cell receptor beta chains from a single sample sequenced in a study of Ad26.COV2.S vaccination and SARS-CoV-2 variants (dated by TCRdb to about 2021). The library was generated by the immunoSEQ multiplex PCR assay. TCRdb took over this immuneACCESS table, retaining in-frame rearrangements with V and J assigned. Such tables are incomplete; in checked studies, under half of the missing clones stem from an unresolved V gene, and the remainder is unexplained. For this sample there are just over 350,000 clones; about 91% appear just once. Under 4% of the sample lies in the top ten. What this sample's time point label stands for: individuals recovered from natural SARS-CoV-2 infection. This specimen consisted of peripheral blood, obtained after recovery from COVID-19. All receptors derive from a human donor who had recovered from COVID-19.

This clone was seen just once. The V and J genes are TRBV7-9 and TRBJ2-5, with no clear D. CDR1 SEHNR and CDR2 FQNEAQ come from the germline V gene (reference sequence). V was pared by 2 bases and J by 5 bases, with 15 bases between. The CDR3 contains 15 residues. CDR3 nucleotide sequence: TGTGCCAGCAGCTTATTACTGGGTCTAACGGAGACCCAGTACTTC. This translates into CASSLLLGLTETQYF. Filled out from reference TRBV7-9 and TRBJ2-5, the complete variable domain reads DTGVSQNPRHKITKRGQNVTFRCDPISEHNRLYWYRQTLGQGPEFLTYFQNEAQLEKSRLLSDRFSAERPKGSFSTLEIQRTEQGDSAMYLCASSLLLGLTETQYFGPGTRLLVL.

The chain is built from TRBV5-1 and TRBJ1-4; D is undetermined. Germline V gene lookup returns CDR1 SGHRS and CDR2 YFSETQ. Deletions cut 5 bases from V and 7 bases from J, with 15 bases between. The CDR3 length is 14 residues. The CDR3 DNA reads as TGCGCCAGCAGTCCTGGAAGAGTGGGTGAAAAACTGTTTTTT. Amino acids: CASSPGRVGEKLFF.

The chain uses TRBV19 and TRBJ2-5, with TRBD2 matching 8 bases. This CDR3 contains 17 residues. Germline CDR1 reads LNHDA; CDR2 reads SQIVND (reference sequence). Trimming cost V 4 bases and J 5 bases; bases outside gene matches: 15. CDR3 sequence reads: CASSKINGGASGETQYF. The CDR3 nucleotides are TGTGCCAGTAGTAAGATTAACGGGGGGGCCTCTGGGGAGACCCAGTACTTC.

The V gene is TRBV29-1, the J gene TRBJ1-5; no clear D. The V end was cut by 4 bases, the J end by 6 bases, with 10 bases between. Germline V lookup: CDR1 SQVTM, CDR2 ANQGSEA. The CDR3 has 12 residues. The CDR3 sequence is CSVVARGQPQHF. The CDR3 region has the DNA TGCAGCGTTGTCGCGCGGGGTCAGCCCCAGCATTTT.

DNA for the CDR3: TGTGCCAGCAAGGCGGGCGCGACCACAGATACGCAGTATTTT. Its protein product is CASKAGATTDTQYF. This chain joins TRBV3-1 (or the pseudogene TRBV3-2) and TRBJ2-3, with D tentatively TRBD2 (5 bases). The CDR3 is 14 residues long. The V end lost 7 bases, the J end lost 2 bases, and 13 bases lay between the germline ends. CDR1 is LGHDT and CDR2 is YNNKEL in the germline V gene (reference sequence).

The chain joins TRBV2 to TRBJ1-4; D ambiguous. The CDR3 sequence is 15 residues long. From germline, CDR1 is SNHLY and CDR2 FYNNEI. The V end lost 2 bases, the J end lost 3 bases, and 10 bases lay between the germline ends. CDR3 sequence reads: CASSENTKSNEKLFF. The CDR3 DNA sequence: TGTGCCAGCAGTGAAAACACCAAGTCTAATGAAAAACTGTTTTTT.

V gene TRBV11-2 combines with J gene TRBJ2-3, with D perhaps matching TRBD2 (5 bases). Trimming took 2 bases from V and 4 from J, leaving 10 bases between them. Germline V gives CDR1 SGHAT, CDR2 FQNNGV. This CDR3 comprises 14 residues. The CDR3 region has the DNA TGTGCCAGCAGCTTAATTTGGCGGGCAGATACGCAGTATTTT. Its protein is CASSLIWRADTQYF.

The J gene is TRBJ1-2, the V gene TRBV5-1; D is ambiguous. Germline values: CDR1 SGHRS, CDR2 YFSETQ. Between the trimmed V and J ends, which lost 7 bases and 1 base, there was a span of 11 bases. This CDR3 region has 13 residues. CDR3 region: CASSAGDNYGYTF. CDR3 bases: TGCGCCAGCTCGGCAGGAGATAACTATGGCTACACCTTC.

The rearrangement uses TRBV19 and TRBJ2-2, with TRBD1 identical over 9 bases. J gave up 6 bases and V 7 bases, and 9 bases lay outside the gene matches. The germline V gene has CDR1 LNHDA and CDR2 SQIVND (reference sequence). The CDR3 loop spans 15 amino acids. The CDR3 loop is CASTPGTGIPGELFF. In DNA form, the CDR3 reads TGTGCCAGTACCCCCGGGACAGGGATCCCCGGGGAGCTGTTTTTT.

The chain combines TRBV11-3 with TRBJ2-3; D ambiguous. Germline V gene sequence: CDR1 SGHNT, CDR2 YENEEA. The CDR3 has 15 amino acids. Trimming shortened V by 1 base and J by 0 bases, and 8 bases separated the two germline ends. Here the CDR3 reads CASSLGHSSTDTQYF. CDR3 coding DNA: TGTGCCAGCAGCTTAGGGCACTCTAGCACAGATACGCAGTATTTT.

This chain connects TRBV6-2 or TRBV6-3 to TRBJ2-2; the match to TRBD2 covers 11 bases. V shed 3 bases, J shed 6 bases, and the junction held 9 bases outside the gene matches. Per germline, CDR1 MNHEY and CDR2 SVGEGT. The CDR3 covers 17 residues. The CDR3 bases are TGTGCCAGCAGTTATGTAGCGGGGGGGATTCGATCCGGGGAGCTGTTTTTT. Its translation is CASSYVAGGIRSGELFF.

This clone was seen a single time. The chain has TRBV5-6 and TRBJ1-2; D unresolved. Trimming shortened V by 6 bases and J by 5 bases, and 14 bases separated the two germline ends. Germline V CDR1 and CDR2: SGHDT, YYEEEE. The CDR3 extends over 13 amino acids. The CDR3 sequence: CASKLGNGYGYTF. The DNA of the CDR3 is TGTGCCAGCAAGCTTGGAAACGGGTATGGCTACACCTTC.

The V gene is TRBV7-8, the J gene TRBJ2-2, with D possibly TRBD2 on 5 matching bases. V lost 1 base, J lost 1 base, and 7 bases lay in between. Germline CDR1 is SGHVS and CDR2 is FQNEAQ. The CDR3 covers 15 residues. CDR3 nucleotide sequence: TGTGCCAGCAGCTTAGGCGGGTGGAACACCGGGGAGCTGTTTTTT. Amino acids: CASSLGGWNTGELFF.

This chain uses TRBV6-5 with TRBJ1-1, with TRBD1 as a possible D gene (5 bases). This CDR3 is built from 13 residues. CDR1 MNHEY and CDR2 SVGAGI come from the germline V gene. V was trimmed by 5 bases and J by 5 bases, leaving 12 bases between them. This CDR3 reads CASSQGSRTEAFF. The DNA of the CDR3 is TGTGCCAGCAGTCAGGGATCACGGACTGAAGCTTTCTTT.